Below, one T cell receptor (beta chain) is given with its context. The antigen is not known. The sample originates from a study of Ad26.COV2.S vaccination and SARS-CoV-2 variants. For the study at large: Intramuscular Ad26.COV2.S doses were given once or twice, 56 days apart. Notes on the study in general: A substantial breadth of spike-specific CD8+ and CD4+ T cell responses after vaccination has been reported.

Germline V gene sequence: CDR1 KGHDR, CDR2 SFDVKD. The V and J ends lost 4 bases and 3 bases, in that order; junction bases with no gene match: 6. The CDR3 runs to 17 residues. Data came from immunoSEQ multiplex PCR; TCRdb stores just in-frame clones and leaves some out. The sample lists 400,000 to 450,000 clones, less than 95% occurring once. The treatment was: over 15 received Ad26.COV2.S at low or high dose, single or two shots; about 5 received placebo; per-sample allocation not given. Sampling happened 63 days after the first vaccine or placebo injection. Sequencing used peripheral blood, obtained in a trial of Ad26.COV2.S vaccine versus placebo. The chain recombines TRBV24-1 with TRBJ2-2, with 11 bases lining up with TRBD2. The receptor's source is a person between 18 and 59 years old who received the Ad26.COV2.S COVID-19 vaccine or a placebo. CDR3 residues: CATSEIAGGPYTGELFF. The CDR3 DNA follows: TGTGCCACCAGTGAGATAGCGGGAGGGCCGTACACCGGGGAGCTGTTTTTT.